This is a list of T cell receptor beta chains from one sample in a study of shared clonotypes between healthy human individuals. The protocol was immunoSEQ multiplex PCR, while the TCRdb copy is restricted to in-frame clones and leaves out a portion. The repertoire consists of about 2.4 million clones, with under 95% occurring once and the leading ten covering 0.36%. The specimen sequenced was naive CD4+ T cells from PBMCs. These receptors were collected from a man aged 18 to 30 in good health. Some clones in this sample may be carry-over from other donors' samples. Each CDR3 is given with its conserved first and last residue. A D gene is named only where the DNA matches it firmly. Clone size is not always given. Where it is, it says once, few, many or a class for expanded clones.

TGTGCCAGCAGCGAGACCGGGGATGGTGGCGGGAGAGATACGCAGTATTTT	CASSETGDGGGRDTQYF	TRBJ2-3	TRBD2	NA	TRBV9
TGTGCCAGCAGGCTCGACAGGGGTAACACTGAAGCTTTCTTT	CASRLDRGNTEAFF	TRBJ1-1	TRBD1	NA	TRBV6-1
TGTGCCAGCTCACCAGTACCCCTGACTAGCGGGGGTTACAATGAGCAGTTCTTC	CASSPVPLTSGGYNEQFF	TRBJ2-1	TRBD2	NA	TRBV18
TGTGCCAGCAGCCCGTCCCGCGGTAGCCCAGGCGAGACCCAGTACTTC	CASSPSRGSPGETQYF	TRBJ2-5	NA	NA	TRBV11-2
TGTGCCAGCAGCTTGGGCGTCTCTGGAAACACCATATATTTT	CASSLGVSGNTIYF	TRBJ1-3	NA	NA	TRBV7-9
TGTGCCAGCAGCCCTCTAGGAGGGCCAGTTCAGCAGTTCTTC	CASSPLGGPVQQFF	TRBJ2-1	NA	NA	TRBV27
TGCGCCAGCAGTCATACCCGGGACAGGGTCTCCTACGAGCAGTACTTC	CASSHTRDRVSYEQYF	TRBJ2-7	TRBD1	NA	TRBV23-1
TGTGCCAGTAGTGCCTCGGGTTCTGGGGCCAACGTCCTGACTTTC	CASSASGSGANVLTF	TRBJ2-6	NA	NA	TRBV19
TGTGCCAGCAGCCTGGGGACGGGATCAGGGCTAGGCGAGCAGTACTTC	CASSLGTGSGLGEQYF	TRBJ2-7	NA	NA	TRBV7-9
TGTGCCAGCAGCTCCCGGGACAGGGCAGGCGCCGGGGAGCTGTTTTTT	CASSSRDRAGAGELFF	TRBJ2-2	TRBD1	once	TRBV11-3
TGTGCCAGCAGCCCCAGCAGGGGAGTAACTGAAGCTTTCTTT	CASSPSRGVTEAFF	TRBJ1-1	NA	NA	TRBV11-2
TGTGCCAGCAATACGGTTCTTTCCTACGAGCAGTACTTC	CASNTVLSYEQYF	TRBJ2-7	NA	NA	TRBV28
TGTGCCAGCAGGGGACAGATTAGCAATCAGCCCCAGCATTTT	CASRGQISNQPQHF	TRBJ1-5	TRBD1	few	TRBV6-1
TGTGCCAGCAGCTTTCTGGCAGGCCATGCCGGAGCCACTGAAGCTTTCTTT	CASSFLAGHAGATEAFF	TRBJ1-1	NA	NA	TRBV7-9
TGTGCCAGCAGCCCCCTTATAGCGGGATACAATGAGCAGTTCTTC	CASSPLIAGYNEQFF	TRBJ2-1	TRBD2	NA	TRBV11-2
TGTGCCAGCAGCTTAGATAGGACCGGGGAGCTGTTTTTT	CASSLDRTGELFF	TRBJ2-2	NA	NA	TRBV7-2
TGTGCCAGCAGTTTAGGGGGGCCCTACAATGAGCAGTTCTTC	CASSLGGPYNEQFF	TRBJ2-1	NA	once	TRBV6-5
TGTGCCAGCAGCGAAACCCGACTAGCGGGGGGGTGGGATGAGCAGTTCTTC	CASSETRLAGGWDEQFF	TRBJ2-1	TRBD2	NA	TRBV5-4
TGTGCCAGCAGCTCCCCGGAGGGTCTGGAGACCCAGTACTTC	CASSSPEGLETQYF	TRBJ2-5	NA	NA	TRBV7-2
TGCAGCGCCGGACAGGGGACGAGCAATCAGCCCCAGCATTTT	CSAGQGTSNQPQHF	TRBJ1-5	TRBD1	NA	TRBV29-1
TGCAGCGTCTATAGGGAGACCCAGTACTTC	CSVYRETQYF	TRBJ2-5	NA	once	TRBV29-1
TGTGCCAGCAGCGAAGCGGGGGGGAGCTTGACCCAGTACTTC	CASSEAGGSLTQYF	TRBJ2-5	TRBD2	NA	TRBV25-1
TGCGCCAGCAGCTTATACAGGACTCAAGAGACCCAGTACTTC	CASSLYRTQETQYF	TRBJ2-5	NA	NA	TRBV5-1
TGTGCCAGCAGTCCGACTAGCGCTAGGGATACGCAGTATTTT	CASSPTSARDTQYF	TRBJ2-3	TRBD2	NA	TRBV6-6
TGTGCCATCAGTGGGACAGACCCTAAACCTTTCTTT	CAISGTDPKPFF	TRBJ1-1	NA	NA	TRBV10-3
TGTGCCAGCAATTCAGCGGGGCTGGCCGGTGAGGCGCAGTACTTC	CASNSAGLAGEAQYF	TRBJ2-7	TRBD2	once	TRBV6-1
TGCGCCAGCAGTCAATCCTCTCGCTCTGGGGCCAACGTCCTGACTTTC	CASSQSSRSGANVLTF	TRBJ2-6	NA	NA	TRBV23-1
TGTGCCAGCAGCTTGGGGACAGGCGACGGGGAGACCCAGTACTTC	CASSLGTGDGETQYF	TRBJ2-5	TRBD1	NA	TRBV5-5
TGTGCCAGTATGCCGACAGGGGATTATGACGAAAAACTGTTTTTT	CASMPTGDYDEKLFF	TRBJ1-4	TRBD1	NA	TRBV19
TGTGCCAGCCACGGAAGCGAAAGCAATCAGCCCCAGCATTTT	CASHGSESNQPQHF	TRBJ1-5	NA	NA	TRBV18
TGTGCCAGCAGTAGCCGACAGGGGGCAGATTACACCGGGGAGCTGTTTTTT	CASSSRQGADYTGELFF	TRBJ2-2	TRBD1	NA	TRBV2
TGTGCCAGCAGTTACCTACGGGCGGGCGAGAGCGAGCAGTACTTC	CASSYLRAGESEQYF	TRBJ2-7	NA	NA	TRBV6-5